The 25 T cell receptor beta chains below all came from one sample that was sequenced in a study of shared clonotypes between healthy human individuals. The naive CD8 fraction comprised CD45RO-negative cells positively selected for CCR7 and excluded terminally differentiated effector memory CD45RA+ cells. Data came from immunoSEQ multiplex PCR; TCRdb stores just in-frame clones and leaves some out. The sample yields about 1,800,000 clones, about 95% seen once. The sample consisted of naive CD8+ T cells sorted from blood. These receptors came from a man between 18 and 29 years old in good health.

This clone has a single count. The CDR3 loop is CASSQFRGGTDTQYF. CDR3 in DNA: TGCGCCAGCAGCCAATTTCGGGGTGGCACAGATACGCAGTATTTT. The chain joins TRBV4-3 to TRBJ2-3; possible D gene TRBD2, 5 bases. Trimming removed 2 bases at V and 1 base at J, with 10 bases between. Germline values: CDR1 LGHNA, CDR2 YSLEER. The CDR3 consists of 15 residues.

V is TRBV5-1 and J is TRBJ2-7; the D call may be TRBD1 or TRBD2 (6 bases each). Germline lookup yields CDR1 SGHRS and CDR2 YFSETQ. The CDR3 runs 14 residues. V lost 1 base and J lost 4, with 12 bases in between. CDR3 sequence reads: CASSLRQGRYEQYF. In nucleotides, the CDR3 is TGCGCCAGCAGCTTGAGGCAGGGGAGGTACGAGCAGTACTTC.

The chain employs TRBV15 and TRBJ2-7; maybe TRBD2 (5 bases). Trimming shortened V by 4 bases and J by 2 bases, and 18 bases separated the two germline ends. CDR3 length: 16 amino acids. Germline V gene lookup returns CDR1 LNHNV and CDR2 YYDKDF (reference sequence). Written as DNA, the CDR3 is TGTGCCACCAGCACTCTGATGGGAGTCCGTCCCTACGAGCAGTACTTC. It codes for CATSTLMGVRPYEQYF.

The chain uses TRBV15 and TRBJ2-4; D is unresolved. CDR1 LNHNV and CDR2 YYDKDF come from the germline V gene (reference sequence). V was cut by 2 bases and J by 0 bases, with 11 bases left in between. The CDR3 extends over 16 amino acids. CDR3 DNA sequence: TGTGCCACCAGCAGAACCATCGGCCTAGCCAAAAACATTCAGTACTTC. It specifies CATSRTIGLAKNIQYF.

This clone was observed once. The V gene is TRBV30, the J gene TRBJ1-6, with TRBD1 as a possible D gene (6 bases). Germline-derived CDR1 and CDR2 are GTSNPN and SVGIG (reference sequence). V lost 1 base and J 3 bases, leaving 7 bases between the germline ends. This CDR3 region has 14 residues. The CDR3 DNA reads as TGTGCCTGGAGTGAAGGGGGCTATAATTCACCCCTCCACTTT. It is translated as CAWSEGGYNSPLHF.

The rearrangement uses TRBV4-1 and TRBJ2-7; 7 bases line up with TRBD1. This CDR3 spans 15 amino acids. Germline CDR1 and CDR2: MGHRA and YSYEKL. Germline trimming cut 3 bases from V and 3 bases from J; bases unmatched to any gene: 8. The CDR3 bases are TGCGCCAGCAGCCAGGTCTGGGACAGATACTACGAGCAGTACTTC. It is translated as CASSQVWDRYYEQYF.

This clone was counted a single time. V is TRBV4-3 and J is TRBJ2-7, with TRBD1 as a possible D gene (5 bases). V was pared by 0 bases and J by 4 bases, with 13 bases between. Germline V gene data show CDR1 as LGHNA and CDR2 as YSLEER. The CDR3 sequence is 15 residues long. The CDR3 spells CASSQDRGSLYEQYF. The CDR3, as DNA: TGCGCCAGCAGCCAAGATAGGGGCAGTTTGTACGAGCAGTACTTC.

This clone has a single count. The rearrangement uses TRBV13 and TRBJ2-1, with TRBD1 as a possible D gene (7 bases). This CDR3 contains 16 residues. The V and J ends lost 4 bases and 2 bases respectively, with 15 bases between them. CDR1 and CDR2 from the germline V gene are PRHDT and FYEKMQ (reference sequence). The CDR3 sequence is CASSSRGTATYNEQFF. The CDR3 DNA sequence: TGTGCCAGCAGCTCCCGCGGGACAGCGACCTACAATGAGCAGTTCTTC.

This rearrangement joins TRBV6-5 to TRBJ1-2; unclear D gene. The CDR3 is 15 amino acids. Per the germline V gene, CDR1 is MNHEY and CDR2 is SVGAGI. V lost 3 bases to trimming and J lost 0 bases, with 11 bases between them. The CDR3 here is CASSYRAGTNYGYTF. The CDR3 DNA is TGTGCCAGCAGTTATAGGGCAGGAACTAACTATGGCTACACCTTC.

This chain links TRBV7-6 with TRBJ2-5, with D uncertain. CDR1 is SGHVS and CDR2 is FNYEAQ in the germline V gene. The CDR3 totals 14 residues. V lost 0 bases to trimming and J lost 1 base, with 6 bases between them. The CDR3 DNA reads TGTGCCAGCAGCTTAGCGGGTTTCCAAGAGACCCAGTACTTC. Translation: CASSLAGFQETQYF.

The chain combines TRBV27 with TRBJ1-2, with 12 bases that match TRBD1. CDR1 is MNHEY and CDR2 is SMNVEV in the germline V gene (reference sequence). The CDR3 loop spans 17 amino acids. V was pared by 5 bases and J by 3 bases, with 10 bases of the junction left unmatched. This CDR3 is CASSPYSGQGADYGYTF. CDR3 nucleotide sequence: TGTGCCAGCAGTCCATATTCGGGACAGGGGGCGGACTATGGCTACACCTTC.

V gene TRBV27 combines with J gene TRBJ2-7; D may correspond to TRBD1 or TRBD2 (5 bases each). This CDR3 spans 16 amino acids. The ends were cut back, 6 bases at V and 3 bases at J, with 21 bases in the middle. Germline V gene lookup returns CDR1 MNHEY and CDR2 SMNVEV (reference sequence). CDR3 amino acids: CASSAEGWKGHYEQYF. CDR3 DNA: TGTGCCAGCAGCGCTGAGGGGTGGAAGGGCCACTACGAGCAGTACTTC.

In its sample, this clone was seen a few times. The CDR3 DNA follows: TGTGCCAGCAGCTCCCCGGACAGCGGAGCTAATTCACCCCTCCACTTT. It translates to CASSSPDSGANSPLHF. The chain is built from TRBV7-9 and TRBJ1-6; TRBD1 might be the D (6 bases). The V end lost 4 bases, the J end lost 6 bases, and 16 bases lay between the germline ends. This CDR3 is 16 amino acids long. In germline, CDR1 is SEHNR, CDR2 FQNEAQ (reference sequence).

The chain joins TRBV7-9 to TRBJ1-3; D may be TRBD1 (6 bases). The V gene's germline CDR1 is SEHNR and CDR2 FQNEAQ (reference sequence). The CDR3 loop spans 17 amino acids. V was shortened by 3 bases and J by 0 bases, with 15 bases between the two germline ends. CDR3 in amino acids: CASSLGEAGDSGNTIYF. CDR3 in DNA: TGTGCCAGCAGCTTGGGCGAGGCAGGGGACTCTGGAAACACCATATATTTT. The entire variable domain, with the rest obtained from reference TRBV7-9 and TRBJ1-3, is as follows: DTGVSQNPRHKITKRGQNVTFRCDPISEHNRLYWYRQTLGQGPEFLTYFQNEAQLEKSRLLSDRFSAERPKGSFSTLEIQRTEQGDSAMYLCASSLGEAGDSGNTIYFGEGSWLTVV.

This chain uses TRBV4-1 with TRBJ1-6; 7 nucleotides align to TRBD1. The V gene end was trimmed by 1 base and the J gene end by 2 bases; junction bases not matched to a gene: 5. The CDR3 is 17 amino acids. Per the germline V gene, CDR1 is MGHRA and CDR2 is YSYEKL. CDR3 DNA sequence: TGCGCCAGCAGCCAAGGACAGGGTGGCCCCTATAATTCACCCCTCCACTTT. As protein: CASSQGQGGPYNSPLHF.

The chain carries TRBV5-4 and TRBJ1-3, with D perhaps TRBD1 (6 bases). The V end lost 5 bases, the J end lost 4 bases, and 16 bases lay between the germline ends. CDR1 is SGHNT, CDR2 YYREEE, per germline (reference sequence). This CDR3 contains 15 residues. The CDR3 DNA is TGTGCCAGCAGACCCTGGGGGGCGCAAGGAAACACCATATATTTT. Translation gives CASRPWGAQGNTIYF.

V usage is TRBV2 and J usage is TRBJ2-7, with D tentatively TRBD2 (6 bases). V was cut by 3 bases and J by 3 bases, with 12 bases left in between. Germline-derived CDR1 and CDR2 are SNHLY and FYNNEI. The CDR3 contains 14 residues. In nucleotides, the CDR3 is TGTGCCAGCAGTGAGGAAGGGGACTTCTACGAGCAGTACTTC. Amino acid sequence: CASSEEGDFYEQYF.

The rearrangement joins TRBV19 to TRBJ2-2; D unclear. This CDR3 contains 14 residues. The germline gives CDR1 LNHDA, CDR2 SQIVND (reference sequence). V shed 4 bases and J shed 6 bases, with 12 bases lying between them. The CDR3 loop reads CASSTPLWSGELFF. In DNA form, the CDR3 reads TGTGCCAGTAGTACGCCATTATGGTCCGGGGAGCTGTTTTTT. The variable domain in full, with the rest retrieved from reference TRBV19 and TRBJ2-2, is DGGITQSPKYLFRKEGQNVTLSCEQNLNHDAMYWYRQDPGQGLRLIYYSQIVNDFQKGDIAEGYSVSREKKESFPLTVTSAQKNPTAFYLCASSTPLWSGELFFGEGSRLTVL.

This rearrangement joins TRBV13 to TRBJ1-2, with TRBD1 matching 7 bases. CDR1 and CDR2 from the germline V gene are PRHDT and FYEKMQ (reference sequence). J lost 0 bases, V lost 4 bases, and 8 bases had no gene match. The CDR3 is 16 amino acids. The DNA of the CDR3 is TGTGCCAGCAGCTCCCCCCTAGGGGGCGCTAACTATGGCTACACCTTC. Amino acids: CASSSPLGGANYGYTF.

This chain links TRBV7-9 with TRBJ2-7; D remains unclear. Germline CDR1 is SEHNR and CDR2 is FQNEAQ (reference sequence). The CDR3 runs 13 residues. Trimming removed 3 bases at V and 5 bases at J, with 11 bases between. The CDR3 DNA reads TGTGCCAGCAGCTTCTGGGAAATCCACGAGCAGTACTTC. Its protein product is CASSFWEIHEQYF.

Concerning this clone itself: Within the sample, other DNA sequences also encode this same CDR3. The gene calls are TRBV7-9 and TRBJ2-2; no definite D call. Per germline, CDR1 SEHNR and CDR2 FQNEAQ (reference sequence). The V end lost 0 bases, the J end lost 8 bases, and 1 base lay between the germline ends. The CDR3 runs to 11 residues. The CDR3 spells CASSLAGELFF. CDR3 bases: TGTGCCAGCAGCTTAGCGGGGGAGCTGTTTTTT.

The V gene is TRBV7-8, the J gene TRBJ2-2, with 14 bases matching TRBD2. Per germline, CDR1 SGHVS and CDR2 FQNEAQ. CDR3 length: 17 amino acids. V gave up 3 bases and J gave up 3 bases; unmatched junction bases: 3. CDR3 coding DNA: TGTGCCAGCAGCTTGGGACTAGCGGGAGCGGACACCGGGGAGCTGTTTTTT. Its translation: CASSLGLAGADTGELFF.

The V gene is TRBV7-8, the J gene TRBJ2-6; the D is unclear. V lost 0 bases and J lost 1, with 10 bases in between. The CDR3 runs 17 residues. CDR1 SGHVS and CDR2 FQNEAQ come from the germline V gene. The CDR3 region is CASSLARWRSGANVLTF. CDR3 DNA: TGTGCCAGCAGCTTAGCGCGGTGGCGGTCTGGGGCCAACGTCCTGACTTTC.

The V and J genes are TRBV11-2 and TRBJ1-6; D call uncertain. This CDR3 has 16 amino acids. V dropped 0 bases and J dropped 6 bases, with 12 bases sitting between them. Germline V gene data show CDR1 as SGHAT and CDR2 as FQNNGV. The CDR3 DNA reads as TGTGCCAGCAGCTTAGACTACACCGGGAGTAATTCACCCCTCCACTTT. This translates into CASSLDYTGSNSPLHF.

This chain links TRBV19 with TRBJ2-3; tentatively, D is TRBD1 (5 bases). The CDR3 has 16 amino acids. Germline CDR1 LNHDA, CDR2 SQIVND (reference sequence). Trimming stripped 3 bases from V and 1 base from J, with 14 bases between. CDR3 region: CASSIDDSYGTDTQYF. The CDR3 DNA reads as TGTGCCAGTAGTATCGATGACAGTTATGGCACAGATACGCAGTATTTT.